This T cell receptor beta chain was captured by sequencing in a study of T-cell reconstitution after alpha-beta-depleted transplantation in children (dated by TCRdb to about 2016). A note on the overall study: Using TCR repertoire profiling, the study quantitatively followed how T-cell immune reconstitution unfolded in children after TCRalphabeta/CD19-depleted allogeneic hematopoietic cell transplantation.

Per the publication, the treatment or condition label means: allogeneic hematopoietic cell transplantation with graft depleted of TCRalphabeta T cells and CD19 B cells. The children who served as transplant recipients had been given grafts of TCRalphabeta/CD19-depleted allogeneic hematopoietic cells. The junction shows trimming of 0 bases on V and 7 bases on J, and the gene matches do not reach 8 bases of it. The CDR3 runs 15 amino acids, cysteine and phenylalanine included. CDR3 DNA is the only sequence kept; it has 45 bases, read in frame from the first base. According to the germline V gene (reference sequence), CDR1 reads DFQATT and CDR2 reads SNEGSKA. Libraries were made using PCR. TCRdb lists the instrument as Illumina HiSeq 2500. TCR library preparation used molecular barcoding, with unique molecular identifiers applied to normalize quantification of the TCRbeta repertoire. Starting from the raw public reads, TCRdb applied fastp trimming at Q25, assembled clones with MiXCR and retained in-frame beta chains. Rows with a matching CDR3 protein are joined into one entry that keeps the most common DNA and genes. The sample table lists about 300,000 distinct CDR3 sequences, roughly 7.8% of them with a count of one. The top ten clonotypes cover about 9.1% of the sample.

Details on this clonotype: Its antigen is unknown. Base qualities are not at hand, and no much larger clone is one base apart.

On the study overall, not on this receptor specifically: Apparently early alphabetaT-cell count recovery about two months after transplant reportedly relied on only several hundred rapidly expanded clones derived from non-depleted graft cells. Hyperexpanded clone frequencies declined over subsequent months; after one year, T-cell counts and TCRbeta diversity were mostly attributed to newly produced T cells. In some patients, high TCRbeta diversity at day 60 was attributed to recipient T cells and intrathymic progenitors that had survived conditioning.

The TCR was taken from a female patient aged 2-15 years who had a stem cell transplant for Fanconi anemia, so the T cells may come from the graft donor. This material consisted of peripheral blood, taken 360 days after TCRalphabeta/CD19-depleted stem cell transplant. This chain is built from TRBV20-1 and TRBJ1-2, with 10 junctional bases fitting TRBD1. The DNA sequence is as follows: TGCAGTGCTAGAGAAAGGGACAGGGGCGTTACTGGCTACACCTTC. This is translated as CSARERDRGVTGYTF.